Below, 27 T cell receptor beta chains from the same sample are listed, as sequenced in a study of T cells in Graves' hyperthyroidism and ophthalmopathy. Amplified TCR beta CDR3 regions derived from RNA transcripts. HTBI primers drove first-round RT-PCR of the TCR CDR3. TCRdb reprocessed the multiplex PCR reads via MiXCR and lists one record per CDR3 protein. The sample lists around 280,000 distinct CDR3 sequences; 10% to 15% were seen once. The source material was blood. The receptors were sampled from a woman aged 30 to 39 with Graves' hyperthyroidism that later progressed to Graves' ophthalmopathy.

J is TRBJ2-5 and V is TRBV5-1; no reliable D call. Germline V gives CDR1 SGHRS, CDR2 YFSETQ. This CDR3 comprises 13 residues. Deletions cut 3 bases from V and 2 bases from J, with 8 bases between. CDR3 protein: CASSSLIQETQYF. DNA for the CDR3: TGCGCCAGCAGCTCTTTGATTCAAGAGACCCAGTACTTC.

This sequence joins TRBV24-1 and TRBJ2-1; the D gene is possibly TRBD2 (7 bases). This CDR3 is 14 amino acids long. Per the germline V gene, CDR1 is KGHDR and CDR2 is SFDVKD. Trimming took off 1 base at V and 10 bases at J, with 13 bases between the two ends. The CDR3 sequence is CATSDFKGGLEQFF. DNA for the CDR3: TGTGCCACCAGTGATTTTAAGGGGGGGTTGGAGCAGTTCTTC.

This clonotype was seen repeatedly, ten times or more. The chain employs TRBV7-2 and TRBJ2-7, with D perhaps matching TRBD2 (5 bases). In germline, CDR1 is SGHTA, CDR2 FQGNSA. Between the trimmed V and J ends, which lost 2 bases and 4 bases, there was a span of 12 bases. The CDR3 contains 14 residues. The CDR3 DNA reads as TGTGCCAGCAGCTTAACTAGTGATAGGTACGAGCAGTACTTC. Translating it yields CASSLTSDRYEQYF.

This clonotype was found many times. The genes are TRBV3-1 and TRBJ1-3; no reliable D call. V was trimmed by 1 base and J by 4 bases, leaving 8 bases between them. Germline loops: CDR1 LGHDT, CDR2 YNNKEL (reference sequence). CDR3 length: 14 amino acids. CDR3 DNA sequence: TGTGCCAGCAGCCAAGGGGCGGGCGGAAACACCATATATTTT. Its protein is CASSQGAGGNTIYF.

This clonotype was recorded only once. This sequence joins TRBV6-2 or TRBV6-3 and TRBJ1-1; TRBD1 is a possible D gene (6 bases). The germline CDR1 and CDR2 sequences are MNHEY and SVGEGT. The V end was cut by 0 bases, the J end by 1 base, with 30 bases between. The CDR3 runs 22 residues. The chain's CDR3 is CASSYSTSGDTGVVGENTEAFF. The CDR3 DNA reads as TGTGCCAGCAGTTACTCGACTAGCGGGGACACCGGGGTAGTCGGGGAGAACACTGAAGCTTTCTTT.

This clonotype was picked up many times. The gene calls are TRBV7-9 and TRBJ2-1; no clear D gene. V shed 1 base and J shed 4 bases, with 11 bases lying between them. Germline V gene data show CDR1 as SEHNR and CDR2 as FQNEAQ (reference sequence). This CDR3 is 15 amino acids long. The CDR3 here is CASSLVPSRYNEQFF. The CDR3, as DNA: TGTGCCAGCAGCTTAGTTCCGAGTCGGTACAATGAGCAGTTCTTC.

This clonotype was seen many times. This rearrangement joins TRBV4-1 to TRBJ2-2; D is unresolved. This CDR3 is built from 15 residues. V gave up 1 base and J gave up 4 bases, with 10 bases separating them. Germline V gives CDR1 MGHRA, CDR2 YSYEKL. DNA of the CDR3: TGCGCCAGCAGCCAAGTGACGGATAGCACCGGGGAGCTGTTTTTT. Its protein product is CASSQVTDSTGELFF.

This clonotype was seen many times. This rearrangement joins TRBV24-1 to TRBJ1-5; 7 nucleotides line up with TRBD1. Per the germline V gene, CDR1 is KGHDR and CDR2 is SFDVKD. The CDR3 spans 13 residues. V was clipped by 9 bases and J by 2 bases; unmatched bases: 3. As DNA, the CDR3 is TGTGCCACCGGGGACAGTGGCAATCAGCCCCAGCATTTT. Amino acids: CATGDSGNQPQHF.

This clonotype was counted ten times or more. This CDR3 reads CASSPSGQRNEQFF. The CDR3 nucleotides read TGTGCCAGCAGCCCTAGCGGACAGAGGAATGAGCAGTTCTTC. J is TRBJ2-1 and V is TRBV7-9; TRBD2 is a possible D gene (7 bases). The ends were cut back, 5 bases at V and 7 bases at J, with 15 bases in the middle. Germline V gene data show CDR1 as SEHNR and CDR2 as FQNEAQ (reference sequence). The CDR3 has 14 amino acids.

This clonotype occurred many times. The chain recombines TRBV28 with TRBJ2-1; a possible D gene is TRBD2 (6 bases). The germline CDR1 and CDR2 sequences are MDHEN and SYDVKM. This CDR3 contains 15 residues. With 4 bases removed from V and 5 bases from J, the gap between germline ends came to 15 bases. The DNA for the CDR3 is TGTGCCAGCAGTTCCTTCGGGGCGGGAAACAATGAGCAGTTCTTC. Its protein product is CASSSFGAGNNEQFF.

Ten or more counts support this clonotype. V gene TRBV27 combines with J gene TRBJ1-2, with 10 positions matching TRBD1. The CDR3 extends over 16 amino acids. The germline V gene has CDR1 MNHEY and CDR2 SMNVEV (reference sequence). V gave up 8 bases and J gave up 6 bases; unmatched junction bases: 15. The CDR3 DNA reads as TGTGCCAGCGGTAAACCGGGACAGGGGTTGTTCCATGGCTACACCTTC. Translated: CASGKPGQGLFHGYTF.

This clonotype showed up many times. V usage is TRBV6-2 or TRBV6-3 and J usage is TRBJ2-1; the match to TRBD2 covers 9 bases. V dropped 5 bases and J dropped 8; count of bases not matched to a gene: 13. Per germline, CDR1 MNHEY and CDR2 SVGEGT. The CDR3 has 16 residues. The DNA of the CDR3 is TGTGCCAGCAGTCGAAAAAGTGCGGGAGGGCCCCATGAGCAGTTCTTC. Translated, it gives CASSRKSAGGPHEQFF.

This clonotype has at least ten counts. This chain connects TRBV30 to TRBJ2-2, with TRBD2 matching over 8 bases. V gave up 3 bases and J gave up 5 bases; unmatched junction bases: 14. In germline, CDR1 is GTSNPN, CDR2 SVGIG (reference sequence). This CDR3 is built from 17 residues. The CDR3 region is CAWSIGLAFGGTGELFF. The CDR3, as DNA: TGTGCCTGGAGCATAGGACTAGCATTTGGCGGGACCGGGGAGCTGTTTTTT.

This clonotype was seen at least ten times. J is TRBJ2-1 and V is TRBV29-1; 8 bases align to TRBD2. J lost 4 bases, V lost 4 bases, and 9 bases had no gene match. Germline V gene sequence: CDR1 SQVTM, CDR2 ANQGSEA. This CDR3 has 15 residues. The CDR3 loop reads CSVVGRLASYNEQFF. As DNA, the CDR3 is TGCAGCGTTGTGGGGAGACTAGCGTCTTACAATGAGCAGTTCTTC.

This sequence joins TRBV9 and TRBJ2-5; the match to TRBD1 covers 7 bases. CDR1 and CDR2 from the germline V gene are SGDLS and YYNGEE. With 9 bases clipped from V and 4 bases from J, the junction kept 9 bases outside the gene matches. The CDR3 is 13 residues long. CDR3 DNA: TGTGCCACGAGGGGGCTTGAGGCAGAGACCCAGTACTTC. It yields the protein CATRGLEAETQYF.

The table lists this clonotype with many counts. The J gene is TRBJ2-3, the V gene TRBV20-1; unclear D gene. Trimming removed 8 bases from V and 0 bases from J, with 12 bases in between. The CDR3 is made up of 13 amino acids. The germline V gene has CDR1 DFQATT and CDR2 SNEGSKA (reference sequence). The CDR3 spells CSNLGRSTDTQYF. The CDR3, as DNA: TGCAGTAACCTCGGACGAAGCACAGATACGCAGTATTTT.

This clonotype was picked up many times. The junction departs from germline at one end; a sequencing error may be responsible. The chain is built from TRBV6-1 and TRBJ1-2; 9 bases match TRBD1. CDR3 length: 15 residues. Per the germline V gene, CDR1 is MNHNS and CDR2 is SASEGT. As DNA, the CDR3 is TGTGCCAGCAACCGAATAGGACAGGGGAACTCTGGCTACACCTTC. It is translated as CASNRIGQGNSGYTF.

V and J are TRBV16 and TRBJ1-2; 7 bases match TRBD1. J lost 2 bases, V lost 0 bases, and 0 bases had no gene match. The CDR3 loop spans 14 amino acids. Germline-derived CDR1 and CDR2 are KGHSY and FQNENV. CDR3 DNA sequence: TGTGCCAGCAGCCAATCGGGACAGAACTATGGCTACACCTTC. Translating it yields CASSQSGQNYGYTF.

This clonotype was seen more than once but under ten times. The chain joins TRBV5-1 to TRBJ2-1; no definite D call. Deletions cut 0 bases from V and 4 bases from J, with 8 bases between. The CDR3 contains 14 residues. Germline CDR1 reads SGHRS; CDR2 reads YFSETQ. The CDR3 DNA follows: TGCGCCAGCAGCTTGGCACCTAGATACAATGAGCAGTTCTTC. It yields the protein CASSLAPRYNEQFF.

The chain combines TRBV19 with TRBJ2-1; D remains ambiguous. CDR1 and CDR2 from the germline V gene are LNHDA and SQIVND (reference sequence). V gave up 5 bases and J gave up 12 bases, with 11 bases separating them. The CDR3 loop spans 11 amino acids. CDR3 sequence reads: CASSSRSGQFF. Here the CDR3 DNA reads TGTGCCAGTAGTTCGCGTTCCGGGCAGTTCTTC.

This clonotype showed up many times. V and J are TRBV19 and TRBJ2-1; D gene ambiguous. V shed 3 bases and J shed 6 bases, with 15 bases lying between them. In germline, CDR1 is LNHDA, CDR2 SQIVND (reference sequence). The CDR3 contains 15 residues. The CDR3 DNA reads TGTGCCAGTAGTATCGTCCCCGGGCGGACCAATGAGCAGTTCTTC. It specifies CASSIVPGRTNEQFF.

This clonotype was seen more than once but under ten times. The CDR3 DNA reads TGCGCCAGCAGCCAAATGTGGAACAGCGGCCGCGCCTACGAGCAGTACTTC. Amino acids: CASSQMWNSGRAYEQYF. The rearrangement joins TRBV4-3 to TRBJ2-7; D is possibly TRBD2 (5 bases). Germline V CDR1 and CDR2: LGHNA, YSLEER. V was clipped by 2 bases and J by 2 bases, with 19 bases between them. This CDR3 has 17 residues.

This clonotype was counted ten times or more. The CDR3 protein is CAISESPGETQYF. The CDR3 bases are TGTGCCATCAGTGAGTCACCGGGGGAGACCCAGTACTTC. The chain couples TRBV10-3 to TRBJ2-5; the D gene is possibly TRBD2 (5 bases). The V end was cut by 0 bases, the J end by 5 bases, with 7 bases between. The CDR3 is made up of 13 amino acids. CDR1 and CDR2 (germline): ENHRY, SYGVKD.

This clonotype was counted ten times or more. J is TRBJ1-1 and V is TRBV28; unclear D gene. V dropped 7 bases and J dropped 1 base, with 25 bases sitting between them. The CDR3 is 18 amino acids. Germline V lookup: CDR1 MDHEN, CDR2 SYDVKM. The CDR3 here is CASTNPRASPVWNTEAFF. CDR3 sequence (DNA): TGTGCCAGCACCAACCCCCGCGCGTCCCCTGTATGGAACACTGAAGCTTTCTTT.

This clonotype was detected many times. The chain combines TRBV3-1 with TRBJ1-5; the D is unclear. The length of the CDR3 is 13 residues. The V gene lost 1 base and the J gene lost 7 bases, with 8 bases spanning the gap. Germline V gene lookup returns CDR1 LGHDT and CDR2 YNNKEL (reference sequence). The CDR3 spells CASSQAVHQPQHF. The CDR3 DNA reads as TGTGCCAGCAGCCAAGCCGTCCACCAGCCCCAGCATTTT.

Worth noting for this clonotype: A much larger clone differs by one base, so this may be a read error. This chain connects TRBV5-1 to TRBJ2-1; D unclear. The V gene's germline CDR1 is SGHRS and CDR2 YFSETQ. The CDR3 has 16 residues. CDR3 sequence: CASSLGGPISHNEQFF. In DNA, the CDR3 is TGCGCCAGCAGCTTGGGTGGACCCATCTCCCACAATGAGCAGTTCTTC.

This clonotype was found many times. This chain connects TRBV7-9 to TRBJ2-3; possibly TRBD2 for D (7 bases). Germline loops: CDR1 SEHNR, CDR2 FQNEAQ (reference sequence). The CDR3 covers 15 residues. V gave up 3 bases and J gave up 2 bases, with 12 bases separating them. CDR3 sequence: CASSLGGATTDTQYF. Here the CDR3 DNA reads TGTGCCAGCAGCTTGGGGGGGGCAACCACAGATACGCAGTATTTT.